The 10 T cell receptor beta chains given below trace back to one sample, sequenced in a study of blood T cell repertoires in COVID-19. Here immunoSEQ multiplex PCR was the method, and the copy in TCRdb shows in-frame clones only, minus some. The table shows 30,000 to 40,000 clones, with about 87% occurring only once. Input material: peripheral blood. The source is a man aged 65 to 79 with acute or convalescent COVID-19.

The chain links TRBV5-4 to TRBJ1-6; D perhaps matches TRBD1 (6 bases). Trimming took off 6 bases at V and 8 bases at J, with 21 bases between the two ends. Germline CDR1 SGHNT, CDR2 YYREEE (reference sequence). There are 16 residues in the CDR3. CDR3 nucleotide sequence: TGTGCCAGCACCCTGGCACAGGGTAGAATAGATTCACCCCTCCACTTT. It codes for CASTLAQGRIDSPLHF. Using reference TRBV5-4 and TRBJ1-6 for the parts outside the CDR3, the full variable domain is ETGVTQSPTHLIKTRGQQVTLRCSSQSGHNTVSWYQQALGQGPQFIFQYYREEENGRGNFPPRFSGLQFPNYSSELNVNALELDDSALYLCASTLAQGRIDSPLHFGNGTRLTVT.

This rearrangement joins TRBV19 to TRBJ1-1, with D unresolved. Germline loops: CDR1 LNHDA, CDR2 SQIVND (reference sequence). V lost 5 bases and J lost 1, with 8 bases in between. This CDR3 is built from 13 residues. The CDR3, as DNA: TGTGCCAGTAGTTACACAGCGAACACTGAAGCTTTCTTT. As protein: CASSYTANTEAFF.

This chain uses TRBV5-6 with TRBJ1-2; D is possibly TRBD1 (6 bases). V lost 0 bases, J lost 8 bases, and 11 bases lay in between. The CDR3 covers 13 residues. The V gene's germline CDR1 is SGHDT and CDR2 YYEEEE. In DNA, the CDR3 is TGTGCCAGCAGCTTGGCGGCAGGGGTAGGCTACACCTTC. Its protein is CASSLAAGVGYTF.

This clone appeared once. The chain employs TRBV19 and TRBJ1-5, with 7 bases lining up with TRBD1. The J segment lost 3 bases and the V segment lost 8 bases, leaving 4 bases of the junction unmatched. There are 13 residues in the CDR3. CDR1 LNHDA and CDR2 SQIVND come from the germline V gene (reference sequence). The CDR3 bases are TGTGCCAGTTGGGGACAGTACAATCAGCCCCAGCATTTT. Protein product: CASWGQYNQPQHF.

This clone occurred a few times. The V and J genes are TRBV3-1 (or the pseudogene TRBV3-2) and TRBJ1-5; 7 nucleotides match TRBD1. The trim removed 0 bases at V and 3 bases at J, leaving 8 bases unmatched. CDR3 length: 17 residues. The germline CDR1 and CDR2 sequences are LGHDT and YNNKEL (reference sequence). CDR3 DNA: TGTGCCAGCAGCCAAGATCGTTCGGGACAGAACAATCAGCCCCAGCATTTT. Residues: CASSQDRSGQNNQPQHF.

This clone was detected only a few times. The V and J genes are TRBV27 and TRBJ2-6; maybe TRBD2 (5 bases). The CDR3 has 17 amino acids. Germline CDR1 MNHEY, CDR2 SMNVEV (reference sequence). The ends were cut back, 1 base at V and 0 bases at J, with 10 bases in the middle. The CDR3 reads CASSLLGVSSGANVLTF. The DNA of the CDR3 is TGTGCCAGCAGTTTATTGGGAGTAAGCTCTGGGGCCAACGTCCTGACTTTC.

This sequence joins TRBV5-6 and TRBJ1-5; D is unclear. The germline CDR1 and CDR2 sequences are SGHDT and YYEEEE. This CDR3 is 12 amino acids long. Trimming took off 2 bases at V and 3 bases at J, with 3 bases between the two ends. The CDR3 DNA reads as TGTGCCAGCAGCTTCCTCAATCAGCCCCAGCATTTT. Translated, it gives CASSFLNQPQHF.

This clone was observed a few times. This chain links TRBV11-2 with TRBJ2-3; 9 nucleotides align to TRBD2. CDR1 and CDR2 (germline): SGHAT, FQNNGV. The CDR3 length is 15 residues. Unmatched junction bases numbered 8, after V lost 6 bases and J lost 4 bases. The CDR3 is CASRPSSGGSDTQYF. The CDR3 DNA reads TGTGCCAGCAGGCCGAGCAGCGGGGGGTCAGATACGCAGTATTTT.

The chain couples TRBV6-4 to TRBJ2-1; 8 bases map to TRBD1. Germline V gene data show CDR1 as MRHNA and CDR2 as SNTAGT. Losses at the gene ends were 6 bases for V and 0 bases for J; bases not matched to a gene: 4. This CDR3 contains 15 residues. CDR3 DNA: TGTGCCAGCAGGGAACAGGGGGGCTCCTACAATGAGCAGTTCTTC. Amino acids: CASREQGGSYNEQFF.

The chain joins TRBV7-2 to TRBJ2-1; TRBD1 matches 9 bases. From germline, CDR1 is SGHTA and CDR2 FQGNSA. The V gene end was trimmed by 1 base and the J gene end by 5 bases; junction bases not matched to a gene: 6. CDR3 size: 16 residues. The CDR3 loop is CASSLVWTGAHNEQFF. CDR3 DNA sequence: TGTGCCAGCAGCTTAGTCTGGACAGGGGCCCACAATGAGCAGTTCTTC.